This T cell receptor beta chain was observed in a study of radiotherapy plus CTLA-4 blockade in lung cancer. Only in-frame clones appear in the TCRdb table, and some are missing; sequencing was by immunoSEQ multiplex PCR. The data hold roughly 78,000 clones, with over 65% observed a single time. The CDR3 consists of 14 residues. V dropped 2 bases and J dropped 6; count of bases not matched to a gene: 2. Looked up from germline, CDR1 is SQVTM and CDR2 is ANQGSEA. Sequences were derived from peripheral blood, sampled from a patient treated with radiotherapy plus ipilimumab. The TCR originated in a human donor with non-small cell lung cancer who had a complete response to radiotherapy plus ipilimumab. V gene TRBV29-1 combines with J gene TRBJ2-1, with TRBD2 matching 12 bases. The CDR3 coding sequence is TGCAGCGTTGAACTAGCGGGAGGGCCCAATGAGCAGTTCTTC. It yields the protein CSVELAGGPNEQFF.